This T cell receptor beta chain was identified in a study of regulatory T cells in long-lasting Graves disease. The V gene's germline CDR1 is MDHEN and CDR2 SYDVKM. V shed 3 bases, J shed 5 bases, and the junction held 11 bases outside the gene matches. There are 18 residues in the CDR3. Building the TCR beta libraries relied on iRepertoire HTBI primers, and CDR3 regions underwent Arm-PCR. MiXCR, applied by TCRdb to the multiplex PCR reads, yields one record per CDR3 protein. Among a few hundred thousand distinct CDR3 sequences listed, roughly 23% were seen once. Time point of the sample: persistent/refractory GD, antithyroid drugs over 5 years with positive TRAb. PBMC-extracted RNA yielded the TCR library. Points from the study as a whole: A greater number of public clonotypes (2,741) was shared by persistent patients than by new patients (roughly 880). Persistent cases of Graves' showed reduced TCR diversity relative to newly diagnosed patients.

This clonotype came up many times. Its antigen is as yet unknown. V and J are TRBV28 and TRBJ2-5; 14 bases agree with TRBD2. The sequence was collected from a female donor with Graves disease. The specimen was peripheral blood mononuclear cells (PBMCs), collected when the disease was refractory, from a patient treated with antithyroid drugs. This CDR3 is CASSLGLAGDTTTETQYF. DNA of the CDR3: TGTGCCAGCAGTTTGGGACTAGCGGGAGACACTACCACGGAGACCCAGTACTTC.